These T cell receptor beta chains were read from a single sample in a study of blood T cell repertoires in COVID-19. TCRdb's table, derived via immunoSEQ multiplex PCR, lists solely in-frame clones and lacks some. This sample has approximately 240,000 clones, with 85% found just once. Source material: peripheral blood. The receptor set was obtained from a man in his forties or fifties who had recovered from COVID-19. Both conserved end residues are trimmed from each CDR3. Each record gives: V gene, J gene, CDR3 protein.

>TRBV30|TRBJ2-7
AWRDRGLDEQY
>TRBV7-8|TRBJ2-7
ASSSIAGPVEQY
>TRBV7-8|TRBJ2-1
ASSPRTDSYNEQF
>TRBV2|TRBJ2-5
ASSERWLQGAGETQY
>TRBV30|TRBJ2-7
AWSVLSEVRGEQY
>TRBV4-1|TRBJ2-5
ASSQDGPLAGGRQETQY
>TRBV5-1|TRBJ2-5
ASSRGGIAGGEETQY
>TRBV27|TRBJ2-2
ASSLGRGYTGELF
>TRBV28|TRBJ1-2
ASSFRTGGYT
>TRBV2|TRBJ2-1
ASKLRNEQF
>TRBV19|TRBJ2-7
ASTLRGNYGYEQY
>TRBV7-9|TRBJ2-7
ASSSGLEPYEQY
>TRBV23-1|TRBJ2-7
ASSHAPGRRFYEQY
>TRBV28|TRBJ2-3
ASSPFGSGTDTQY
>TRBV28|TRBJ2-5
ASSPGFRGLLTQY
>TRBV5-1|TRBJ2-5
ASRLDRETQY
>TRBV14|TRBJ2-1
ASSQYGGVRNEQF
>TRBV7-9|TRBJ1-5
ASSPGGTSNQPQH
>TRBV28|TRBJ2-5
ASSLASGSSYQETQY
>TRBV30|TRBJ2-1
AWNPGGGRYNEQF
>TRBV20-1|TRBJ2-7
SASIPRRLAAYEQY
>TRBV5-6|TRBJ2-7
ASSLSQGSEQY
>TRBV15|TRBJ2-7
ATSSPGQDTFEQY
>TRBV7-8|TRBJ1-3
ASSSQGAGGNTIY
>TRBV30|TRBJ1-2
AWSSTGGIGYT
>TRBV5-8|TRBJ2-3
ASSQIRGSTSTDTQY
>TRBV3-1/TRBV3-2|TRBJ1-5
ASSQDARANQPQH
>TRBV13|TRBJ2-2
ASRSQENTGELF
>TRBV5-1|TRBJ2-2
ASSRDGVETGELF
>TRBV7-2|TRBJ1-1
ASSLGRVAEAF
>TRBV3-1/TRBV3-2|TRBJ1-1
ASSQAGASRNTEAF
>TRBV6-5|TRBJ2-5
AAEQMIQETQY
>TRBV5-8|TRBJ2-7
ASRDTGYYEQY
>TRBV19|TRBJ2-5
ASSTTGTSGTQY
>TRBV24-1|TRBJ2-1
ATSDRSSGRGTYNEQF
>TRBV15|TRBJ1-5
ATSRDRGDQPQH
>TRBV29-1|TRBJ2-7
SVRGKGAYEQY
>TRBV24-1|TRBJ2-1
ATSDQNRAGSYNEQF
>TRBV6-6|TRBJ1-3
ASSRPRQGSSPGNTIY
>TRBV18|TRBJ1-5
ASSPQKGNQPQH
>TRBV2|TRBJ2-7
ASSAERGGPYEQY
>TRBV24-1|TRBJ2-1
ATSDKTGGGYKQF
>TRBV4-2|TRBJ2-3
ASSQDRLAGALTQY
>TRBV2|TRBJ2-5
ASSPQRKETQY
>TRBV4-2|TRBJ1-3
ASSPRDSFSGNTIY
>TRBV10-1|TRBJ1-1
ASSLNVCIQTTRDTEAF
>TRBV6-2/TRBV6-3|TRBJ2-5
ASSYGQGYYETQY
>TRBV27|TRBJ2-7
ASSLIALSSYEQY